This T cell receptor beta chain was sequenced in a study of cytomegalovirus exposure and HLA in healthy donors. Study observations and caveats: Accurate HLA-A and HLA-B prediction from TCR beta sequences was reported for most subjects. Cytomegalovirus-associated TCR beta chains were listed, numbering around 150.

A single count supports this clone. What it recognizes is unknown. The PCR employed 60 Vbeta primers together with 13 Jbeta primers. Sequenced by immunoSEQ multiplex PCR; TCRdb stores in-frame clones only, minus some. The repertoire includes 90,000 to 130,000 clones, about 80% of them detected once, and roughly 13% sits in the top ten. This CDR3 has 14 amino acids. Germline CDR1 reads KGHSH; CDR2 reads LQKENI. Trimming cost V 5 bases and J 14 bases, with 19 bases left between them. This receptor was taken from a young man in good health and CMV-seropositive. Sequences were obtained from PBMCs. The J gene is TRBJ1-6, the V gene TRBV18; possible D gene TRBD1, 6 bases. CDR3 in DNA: TGTGCCAGCTCATCCGACGGGACACCCAAAACCCTCCACTTT. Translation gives CASSSDGTPKTLHF. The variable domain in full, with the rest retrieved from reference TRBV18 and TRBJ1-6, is NAGVMQNPRHLVRRRGQEARLRCSPMKGHSHVYWYRQLPEEGLKFMVYLQKENIIDESGMPKERFSAEFPKEGPSILRIQQVVRGDSAAYFCASSSDGTPKTLHFGNGTRLTVT.